A single sample gave rise to the 26 T cell receptor beta chains below, sequenced in a study of human T cells and chemical hapten exposure. Time point denoted: patch test 3, about 24 weeks after DPC sensitization. Treatment defined: therapeutic diphenylcyclopropenone sensitization with weekly scalp DPC. TCRdb reprocessed the RACE reads with MiXCR, giving one entry per CDR3 protein. In the table there are some 170,000 distinct CDR3 sequences, 28% of which are singletons. The input for sequencing was whole blood, taken in connection with sensitization to the hapten diphenylcyclopropenone (DPC). These receptors were collected from a woman in her late teens or twenties with alopecia areata. Some clones in this sample may be carry-over from other donors' samples.

This clonotype was counted many times. The chain combines TRBV6-2 or TRBV6-3 with TRBJ2-7; the D is unclear. This CDR3 comprises 13 residues. CDR1 MNHEY and CDR2 SVGEGT come from the germline V gene. With 6 bases removed from V and 4 bases from J, the gap between germline ends came to 13 bases. CDR3 bases: TGTGCCAGCAGGGCAGACTCTTCATACGAGCAGTACTTC. This encodes CASRADSSYEQYF.

The chain is built from TRBV12-3 or TRBV12-4 and TRBJ1-2, with D possibly matching TRBD1 (6 bases). There are 13 residues in the CDR3. V was pared by 5 bases and J by 4 bases, with 11 bases between. CDR3 DNA: TGTGCCAGCAGTCCCGACAGGCCCTATGGCTACACCTTC. Amino acid sequence: CASSPDRPYGYTF.

A few counts support this clonotype. V and J are TRBV21-1 and TRBJ2-2; the table's TRBD1 call for D was not verified on the DNA. TRBV21-1 is a pseudogene segment. This CDR3 spans 15 amino acids. The CDR3 DNA sequence: TGTGCCAGCAGCACCAAGACAGGGGTCACCGGGGAGCTGTTTTTT. It specifies CASSTKTGVTGELFF.

This clonotype has just a few counts. The CDR3 DNA is TGTGCCAGCAGCTTAACTCGGACAGTTGAAAAACTGTTTTTT. Amino acids: CASSLTRTVEKLFF. The rearrangement uses TRBV7-9 and TRBJ1-4, with D tentatively TRBD1 (6 bases). V dropped 2 bases and J dropped 7 bases, with 11 bases sitting between them. The CDR3 covers 14 residues. Germline loops: CDR1 SEHNR, CDR2 FQNEAQ (reference sequence).

The chain has TRBV6-5 and TRBJ2-1, with a weak D call TRBD2 (6 bases). Looked up from germline, CDR1 is MNHEY and CDR2 is SVGAGI. The CDR3 extends over 15 amino acids. V shed 2 bases and J shed 5 bases, with 13 bases lying between them. The DNA of the CDR3 is TGTGCCAGCAGTTACAGGGAGGTCGGGAACAATGAGCAGTTCTTC. It encodes CASSYREVGNNEQFF.

The V gene is TRBV15, the J gene TRBJ1-2; 7 nucleotides agree with TRBD1. CDR1 and CDR2 from the germline V gene are LNHNV and YYDKDF (reference sequence). The CDR3 is 12 residues long. The V segment lost 3 bases and the J segment 8 bases; nucleotides outside the gene matches: 3. CDR3 nucleotide sequence: TGTGCCACCAGCAGGGGGGACAGAGGCTACACCTTC. Amino acids: CATSRGDRGYTF. Supplemented by reference TRBV15 and TRBJ1-2, the full variable domain reads DAMVIQNPRYQVTQFGKPVTLSCSQTLNHNVMYWYQQKSSQAPKLLFHYYDKDFNNEADTPDNFQSRRPNTSFCFLDIRSPGLGDTAMYLCATSRGDRGYTFGSGTRLTVV.

This clonotype appeared a few times. The chain recombines TRBV11-2 with TRBJ1-6; 8 nucleotides agree with TRBD1. Germline-derived CDR1 and CDR2 are SGHAT and FQNNGV. The V and J ends lost 5 bases and 9 bases, in that order; junction bases with no gene match: 18. This CDR3 is built from 18 residues. The DNA of the CDR3 is TGTGCCAGCAGCACCTCAGGGGGCGCGTTGTCGGCCCCTTCACCCCTCCACTTT. Translated, it gives CASSTSGGALSAPSPLHF. The complete variable domain, with remaining parts taken from reference TRBV11-2 and TRBJ1-6, reads EAGVAQSPRYKIIEKRQSVAFWCNPISGHATLYWYQQILGQGPKLLIQFQNNGVVDDSQLPKDRFSAERLKGVDSTLKIQPAKLEDSAVYLCASSTSGGALSAPSPLHFGNGTRLTVT.

The table lists this clonotype with a few counts. V and J are TRBV29-1 and TRBJ2-5; D possibly matches TRBD1 or TRBD2 (5 bases each). The CDR3 extends over 12 amino acids. V lost 7 bases to trimming and J lost 4 bases, with 13 bases between them. CDR1 is SQVTM, CDR2 ANQGSEA, per germline. The chain's CDR3 is CSASGTAETQYF. The CDR3 DNA follows: TGCAGCGCCTCAGGGACGGCAGAGACCCAGTACTTC.

The chain recombines TRBV5-1 with TRBJ2-7; the D gene is possibly TRBD2 (6 bases). Germline V lookup: CDR1 SGHRS, CDR2 YFSETQ. The CDR3 length is 15 residues. Trimming removed 1 base from V and 5 bases from J, with 16 bases in between. This CDR3 reads CASSLNRGIGNEQYF. The CDR3 DNA reads TGCGCCAGCAGCTTGAACCGGGGGATCGGTAACGAGCAGTACTTC.

This clonotype has just a few counts. The genes are TRBV9 and TRBJ2-2; D remains ambiguous. The germline gives CDR1 SGDLS, CDR2 YYNGEE. CDR3 length: 13 residues. The V and J ends lost 0 bases and 5 bases respectively, with 5 bases between them. The CDR3 coding sequence is TGTGCCAGCAGCGTAGCCCGGACCGGGGAGCTGTTTTTT. Amino acid sequence: CASSVARTGELFF. Drawing the rest from reference TRBV9 and TRBJ2-2, the complete variable domain is DSGVTQTPKHLITATGQRVTLRCSPRSGDLSVYWYQQSLDQGLQFLIQYYNGEERAKGNILERFSAQQFPDLHSELNLSSLELGDSALYFCASSVARTGELFFGEGSRLTVL.

The chain employs TRBV9 and TRBJ1-1; 9 bases agree with TRBD1. The CDR3 runs 13 residues. Germline CDR1 and CDR2: SGDLS and YYNGEE. With 0 bases clipped from V and 7 bases from J, the junction kept 1 base outside the gene matches. CDR3 in amino acids: CASSVGQGGEAFF. DNA of the CDR3: TGTGCCAGCAGCGTAGGACAGGGGGGTGAAGCTTTCTTT.

The chain has TRBV7-9 and TRBJ1-5; D is undetermined. This CDR3 has 14 amino acids. Germline loops: CDR1 SEHNR, CDR2 FQNEAQ (reference sequence). The ends were cut back, 4 bases at V and 2 bases at J, with 9 bases in the middle. This CDR3 reads CASSSAPGNQPQHF. CDR3 bases: TGTGCCAGCAGCTCGGCCCCGGGCAATCAGCCCCAGCATTTT.

This clonotype was detected many times. The chain combines TRBV3-1 with TRBJ1-5; a weak D match, TRBD1 (5 bases). V shed 1 base and J shed 3 bases, with 16 bases lying between them. Per germline, CDR1 LGHDT and CDR2 YNNKEL (reference sequence). The CDR3 consists of 17 residues. The CDR3 region is CASSQGFRGLINQPQHF. In nucleotides, the CDR3 is TGTGCCAGCAGCCAAGGTTTTCGGGGACTGATCAATCAGCCCCAGCATTTT.

The chain employs TRBV25-1 and TRBJ2-1, with D tentatively TRBD1 (5 bases). Trimming shortened V by 8 bases and J by 3 bases, and 17 bases separated the two germline ends. The CDR3 totals 15 residues. CDR1 MGHDK and CDR2 SYGVNS come from the germline V gene. Here the CDR3 DNA reads TGTGCCAGCTCTCCCCCTGGGGCTTTCTACAATGAGCAGTTCTTC. The encoded protein is CASSPPGAFYNEQFF.

The V and J genes are TRBV29-1 and TRBJ2-7, with 7 nucleotides matching TRBD1. Trimming removed 6 bases from V and 0 bases from J; junction bases left unmatched: 5. CDR1 is SQVTM and CDR2 is ANQGSEA in the germline V gene. The CDR3 spans 13 residues. The CDR3 nucleotides read TGCAGCGTGCTTGGGGACAGCTCCTACGAGCAGTACTTC. Protein product: CSVLGDSSYEQYF.

The CDR3 DNA is TGCAGTGCTGAAGCGGGCCAAGAGACCCAGTACTTC. Translation: CSAEAGQETQYF. The V gene is TRBV20-1, the J gene TRBJ2-5, with D perhaps TRBD2 (6 bases). V was trimmed by 5 bases and J by 1 base, leaving 8 bases between them. The CDR3 sequence is 12 residues long. Germline-derived CDR1 and CDR2 are DFQATT and SNEGSKA (reference sequence).

A single count supports this clonotype. V usage is TRBV10-3 and J usage is TRBJ1-6, with a possible D match to TRBD1 (5 bases). The V gene's germline CDR1 is ENHRY and CDR2 SYGVKD. V was trimmed by 7 bases and J by 11 bases, leaving 18 bases between them. The CDR3 length is 14 residues. CDR3 in amino acids: CAITPEGWGAPLHF. Written as DNA, the CDR3 is TGTGCCATCACCCCCGAGGGCTGGGGGGCACCCCTCCACTTT.

The chain couples TRBV20-1 to TRBJ2-7; D possibly corresponds to TRBD1 (6 bases). The germline V gene has CDR1 DFQATT and CDR2 SNEGSKA (reference sequence). The V and J ends lost 6 bases and 2 bases respectively, with 14 bases between them. The CDR3 contains 13 residues. The CDR3 reads CSAQKQGTYEQYF. The CDR3 bases are TGCAGTGCGCAAAAACAGGGTACCTACGAGCAGTACTTC.

The rearrangement uses TRBV20-1 and TRBJ2-2; D unresolved. V was clipped by 5 bases and J by 3 bases, with 16 bases between them. The V gene's germline CDR1 is DFQATT and CDR2 SNEGSKA (reference sequence). This CDR3 spans 15 amino acids. CDR3 amino acids: CSAPDPGGDTGELFF. The CDR3 DNA reads TGCAGTGCTCCGGACCCGGGCGGTGACACCGGGGAGCTGTTTTTT.

This chain connects TRBV12-3 or TRBV12-4 to TRBJ1-5, with 10 nucleotides matching TRBD1. With 1 base clipped from V and 2 bases from J, the junction kept 8 bases outside the gene matches. The CDR3 runs 18 residues. Here the CDR3 reads CASSLGRDRGNGNQPQHF. CDR3 bases: TGTGCCAGCAGTTTAGGCCGGGACAGGGGTAATGGCAATCAGCCCCAGCATTTT.

This clonotype was seen more than once but under ten times. The chain recombines TRBV7-6 with TRBJ2-7; the D is unclear. The germline gives CDR1 SGHVS, CDR2 FNYEAQ. The V end lost 6 bases, the J end lost 0 bases, and 6 bases lay between the germline ends. CDR3 length: 12 residues. CDR3 in DNA: TGTGCCAGCAGTAGAGGCTCCTACGAGCAGTACTTC. Translating it yields CASSRGSYEQYF.

This clonotype was found a few times. V gene TRBV6-2 or TRBV6-3 combines with J gene TRBJ2-7, with TRBD1 matching over 11 bases. From germline, CDR1 is MNHEY and CDR2 SVGEGT. V lost 5 bases and J lost 0; bases outside the gene matches: 3. The CDR3 spans 15 residues. In DNA form, the CDR3 reads TGTGCCAGCAGTCGTGGACAGGGGGCCTCCTACGAGCAGTACTTC. Protein sequence: CASSRGQGASYEQYF.

This clonotype was counted between two and nine times. The genes are TRBV29-1 and TRBJ2-1; maybe TRBD2 (7 bases). V lost 7 bases, J lost 3 bases, and 10 bases lay in between. The CDR3 is 12 amino acids. CDR1 is SQVTM and CDR2 is ANQGSEA in the germline V gene. As DNA, the CDR3 is TGCAGCGGGGGGGGCTACTACAATGAGCAGTTCTTC. This encodes CSGGGYYNEQFF.

The chain recombines TRBV20-1 with TRBJ2-7, with TRBD1 matching 9 bases. This CDR3 comprises 15 residues. J lost 5 bases, V lost 3 bases, and 11 bases had no gene match. The germline V gene has CDR1 DFQATT and CDR2 SNEGSKA (reference sequence). The CDR3 sequence: CSARRRGQGGDEQYF. Written as DNA, the CDR3 is TGCAGTGCTAGGCGCCGGGGACAGGGCGGCGACGAGCAGTACTTC.

CDR3 protein: CASSEVAGNQPQHF. CDR3 DNA: TGTGCCAGCAGTGAAGTGGCAGGCAATCAGCCCCAGCATTTT. The chain combines TRBV6-1 with TRBJ1-5; D unclear. Germline V gene data show CDR1 as MNHNS and CDR2 as SASEGT. V gave up 1 base and J gave up 2 bases, with 6 bases separating them. The CDR3 runs to 14 residues.

The V gene is TRBV28, the J gene TRBJ2-5; D possibly corresponds to TRBD1 (6 bases). Trimming stripped 5 bases from V and 6 bases from J, with 19 bases between. The V gene's germline CDR1 is MDHEN and CDR2 SYDVKM. The CDR3 extends over 15 amino acids. The DNA of the CDR3 is TGTGCCAGCAGTAATAGTTACAGGGCGATGCAGACCCAGTACTTC. This gives the protein CASSNSYRAMQTQYF.